Below, 5 T cell receptor beta chains from the same sample are listed, as sequenced in a study of blood T cell repertoires in COVID-19. Measured with immunoSEQ multiplex PCR; TCRdb has only the in-frame clones, and not every one. The sample records over 200,000 clones, over 75% being singletons. Sequenced: peripheral blood. These receptor sequences come from a man aged 40-49 years with active or convalescent COVID-19.

The chain uses TRBV18 and TRBJ1-1; TRBD1 is a possible D gene (6 bases). Germline V lookup: CDR1 KGHSH, CDR2 LQKENI. Trimming cost V 1 base and J 2 bases, with 8 bases left between them. This CDR3 has 14 amino acids. CDR3 sequence: CASSPRQANTEAFF. In DNA, the CDR3 is TGTGCCAGCTCACCACGACAGGCCAACACTGAAGCTTTCTTT.

The chain combines TRBV24-1 with TRBJ2-2, with 9 bases that match TRBD1. This CDR3 contains 16 residues. The germline CDR1 and CDR2 sequences are KGHDR and SFDVKD. V gave up 4 bases and J gave up 1 base; unmatched junction bases: 3. CDR3 sequence: CATSDPGQGNTGELFF. As DNA, the CDR3 is TGTGCCACCAGTGACCCGGGACAGGGGAACACCGGGGAGCTGTTTTTT.

J is TRBJ1-1 and V is TRBV19, with 7 bases aligning to TRBD1. V trimming: 4 bases; J trimming: 0 bases; junction bases outside the gene matches: 5. Looked up from germline, CDR1 is LNHDA and CDR2 is SQIVND (reference sequence). There are 15 residues in the CDR3. The CDR3 sequence: CASSRGQLMNTEAFF. In nucleotides, the CDR3 is TGTGCCAGTAGTAGGGGACAGTTAATGAACACTGAAGCTTTCTTT.

About this clone: This same CDR3 is encoded by further DNA sequences in the sample. In nucleotides, the CDR3 is TGTGCCAGCAGTTTCCAGGGTTTCCAGCCCCAGCATTTT. It encodes CASSFQGFQPQHF. The genes are TRBV28 and TRBJ1-5; possible D gene TRBD1, 5 bases. From germline, CDR1 is MDHEN and CDR2 SYDVKM. V dropped 3 bases and J dropped 7 bases, with 10 bases sitting between them. The CDR3 is made up of 13 amino acids.

The genes are TRBV5-1 and TRBJ1-3, with D unclear. This CDR3 is built from 15 residues. Deletions cut 0 bases from V and 1 base from J, with 8 bases between. Germline CDR1 is SGHRS and CDR2 is YFSETQ. The CDR3 loop is CASSLGLESGNTIYF. The DNA for the CDR3 is TGCGCCAGCAGCTTGGGTTTGGAGTCTGGAAACACCATATATTTT.